A single sample gave rise to the 10 T cell receptor beta chains below, sequenced in a study of T cells in Graves' hyperthyroidism and ophthalmopathy. It was RNA transcripts that yielded the amplified TCR beta CDR3 regions. When the TCR CDR3 underwent first-round RT-PCR, the HTBI primer set was used. Each CDR3 protein is one row after TCRdb ran MiXCR on the multiplex PCR reads. The top ten hold approximately 8.7% of the sample, which has roughly 800,000 distinct CDR3 sequences, about 38% seen once. Sequencing was carried out using blood. Receptor source: a man between 18 and 29 years old with Graves' hyperthyroidism.

The chain combines TRBV20-1 with TRBJ1-5; the D gene is possibly TRBD1 (5 bases). Germline V CDR1 and CDR2: DFQATT, SNEGSKA (reference sequence). Deletions cut 0 bases from V and 2 bases from J, with 11 bases between. CDR3 length: 15 residues. Here the CDR3 reads CSARDSGRRNQPQHF. The CDR3 region has the DNA TGCAGTGCTAGAGATTCGGGACGACGCAATCAGCCCCAGCATTTT.

This clonotype was detected ten times or more. V gene TRBV2 combines with J gene TRBJ1-5, with D perhaps matching TRBD1 (6 bases). Between the trimmed V and J ends, which lost 6 bases and 0 bases, there was a span of 15 bases. CDR1 is SNHLY and CDR2 is FYNNEI in the germline V gene. The length of the CDR3 is 16 residues. Written as DNA, the CDR3 is TGTGCCAGCAGGGACCAACAGGGAAATAGCAATCAGCCCCAGCATTTT. Its translation: CASRDQQGNSNQPQHF.

This clonotype appeared many times. The chain is built from TRBV29-1 and TRBJ2-7; TRBD2 matches at 11 bases. The CDR3 extends over 14 amino acids. The junction had 6 bases not matched to a gene; V was cut back by 7 bases and J by 1 base. Germline values: CDR1 SQVTM, CDR2 ANQGSEA. CDR3 bases: TGCAGCGGATCCGGGACTAGCGGTTCCTACGAGCAGTACTTC. The encoded protein is CSGSGTSGSYEQYF.

The CDR3 sequence is CASSATGEGGVGEQYF. As DNA, the CDR3 is TGTGCCAGCAGCGCGACCGGGGAGGGGGGAGTCGGCGAGCAGTACTTC. This rearrangement joins TRBV7-2 to TRBJ2-7; D is possibly TRBD2 (7 bases). V was cut by 5 bases and J by 6 bases, with 23 bases left in between. The germline CDR1 and CDR2 sequences are SGHTA and FQGNSA. CDR3 length: 16 residues.

The V gene is TRBV15, the J gene TRBJ1-3; D remains ambiguous. The CDR3 length is 12 residues. Germline V gene data show CDR1 as LNHNV and CDR2 as YYDKDF (reference sequence). The V end lost 1 base, the J end lost 7 bases, and 5 bases lay between the germline ends. In DNA form, the CDR3 reads TGTGCCACCAGCAGAGGACCGAACACCATATATTTT. As protein: CATSRGPNTIYF.

In its sample, this clonotype was seen a few times. The V and J genes are TRBV5-1 and TRBJ2-6; D is perhaps TRBD2 (6 bases). Germline lookup yields CDR1 SGHRS and CDR2 YFSETQ. CDR3 size: 18 residues. Trimming stripped 0 bases from V and 1 base from J, with 14 bases between. The CDR3 DNA is TGCGCCAGCAGCTTGGTGGGACTCCAAGGATCTGGGGCCAACGTCCTGACTTTC. Encoded protein: CASSLVGLQGSGANVLTF.

This clonotype was recorded at least ten times. This sequence joins TRBV29-1 and TRBJ2-7, with 7 bases lining up with TRBD2. CDR1 is SQVTM, CDR2 ANQGSEA, per germline. The junction had 22 bases not matched to a gene; V was cut back by 7 bases and J by 7 bases. The CDR3 has 16 amino acids. The CDR3 DNA reads as TGCAGCGGGTGGGTGCGAACCGGGACTAACCATTGGGAGCAGTACTTC. Protein product: CSGWVRTGTNHWEQYF.

This clonotype appeared many times. The chain recombines TRBV12-3 or TRBV12-4 with TRBJ1-5, with a weak D call TRBD1 (5 bases). The V and J ends lost 5 bases and 5 bases respectively, with 7 bases between them. The CDR3 has 12 residues. CDR3 bases: TGTGCCAGCAGTGGGGGGGATCAGCCCCAGCATTTT. This sequence encodes CASSGGDQPQHF.

To note about this clonotype: At one boundary the junction diverges from the germline segment, which might be a read error. This chain connects TRBV7-9 to TRBJ1-1, with a tentative D call TRBD1 (6 bases). Germline assignment: CDR1 SEHNR and CDR2 FQNEAQ (reference sequence). This CDR3 spans 17 amino acids. The CDR3 loop reads CASRPTGPKPGNTEASF. The CDR3 nucleotides are TGTGCCAGCAGACCAACAGGGCCCAAACCGGGGAACACTGAAGCTTCCTTT.

This clonotype has only one observation. At one end the junction does not follow the germline gene, possibly because of a read error. The chain uses TRBV7-2 and TRBJ1-5; TRBD1 matches at 8 bases. The CDR3 covers 14 residues. Germline V lookup: CDR1 SGHTA, CDR2 FQGNSA. CDR3 region: CASSQTGVYQPQHF. The CDR3, as DNA: TGCGCCAGCAGCCAGACAGGGGTTTATCAGCCCCAGCATTTT. Using reference TRBV7-2 and TRBJ1-5 for the parts outside the CDR3, the full variable domain is GAGVSQSPSNKVTEKGKDVELRCDPISGHTALYWYRQSLGQGLEFLIYFQGNSAPDKSGLPSDRFSAERTGGSVSTLTIQRTQQEDSAVYLCASSQTGVYQPQHFGDGTRLSIL.